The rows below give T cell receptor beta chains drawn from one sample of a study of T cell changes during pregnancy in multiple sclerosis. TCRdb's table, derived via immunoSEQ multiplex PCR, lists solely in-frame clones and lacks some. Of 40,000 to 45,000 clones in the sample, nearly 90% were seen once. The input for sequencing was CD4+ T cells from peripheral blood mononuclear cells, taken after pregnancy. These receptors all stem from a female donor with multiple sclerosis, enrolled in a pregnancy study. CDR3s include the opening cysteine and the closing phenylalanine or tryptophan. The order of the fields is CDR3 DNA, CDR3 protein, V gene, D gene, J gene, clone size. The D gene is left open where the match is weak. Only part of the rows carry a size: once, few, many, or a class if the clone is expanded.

CDR3nt: TGTGCCAGCAGCTTGAGGGAAGGACCCACTCCTAACTATGGCTACACCTTC
CDR3aa: CASSLREGPTPNYGYTF
v_gene: TRBV7-2
d_gene: NA
j_gene: TRBJ1-2
abundance: NA

CDR3nt: TGCGCCAGCGCCCCGCTAGCGGGGGCCGAGGATACGCAGTATTTT
CDR3aa: CASAPLAGAEDTQYF
v_gene: TRBV5-1
d_gene: TRBD2
j_gene: TRBJ2-3
abundance: NA

CDR3nt: TGTGCCAGCAGTTCCTGGAGGCAGGAGAACATTCAGTACTTC
CDR3aa: CASSSWRQENIQYF
v_gene: TRBV2
d_gene: NA
j_gene: TRBJ2-4
abundance: once

CDR3nt: TGTGCCAGCAGTCGGGGATCCCAAGAGACCCAGTACTTC
CDR3aa: CASSRGSQETQYF
v_gene: TRBV7-2
d_gene: NA
j_gene: TRBJ2-5
abundance: NA

CDR3nt: TGTGCCAGCTCACCCGACAGGGTCGTTTTTTCACCCCTCCACTTT
CDR3aa: CASSPDRVVFSPLHF
v_gene: TRBV18
d_gene: TRBD1
j_gene: TRBJ1-6
abundance: NA

CDR3nt: TGTGCCAGCAGTTCCCCGAGAAACACTGAAGCTTTCTTT
CDR3aa: CASSSPRNTEAFF
v_gene: TRBV6-5
d_gene: NA
j_gene: TRBJ1-1
abundance: once

CDR3nt: TGTGCCAGCTCAACATCGACAGGGGCGGATACGCAGTATTTT
CDR3aa: CASSTSTGADTQYF
v_gene: TRBV18
d_gene: TRBD1
j_gene: TRBJ2-3
abundance: once

CDR3nt: TGTGCCAGTAGCGAAACAGGGATCAGCAATCAGCCCCAGCATTTT
CDR3aa: CASSETGISNQPQHF
v_gene: TRBV19
d_gene: NA
j_gene: TRBJ1-5
abundance: few

CDR3nt: TGTGCCAGTAGTAGCCGAGCGGCCAATCACTACGAGCAGTACTTC
CDR3aa: CASSSRAANHYEQYF
v_gene: TRBV19
d_gene: NA
j_gene: TRBJ2-7
abundance: NA

CDR3nt: TGTGCCACCAGCTCCTCCGGGACAGCCGTCGCCGGGGAGCTGTTTTTT
CDR3aa: CATSSSGTAVAGELFF
v_gene: TRBV15
d_gene: TRBD1
j_gene: TRBJ2-2
abundance: few

CDR3nt: TGTGCCAGCTCACCCGGGACAGTGACTTTCGGGCAGTACTTC
CDR3aa: CASSPGTVTFGQYF
v_gene: TRBV18
d_gene: TRBD1
j_gene: TRBJ2-7
abundance: NA

CDR3nt: TGTGCCAGCAGCTTAAGAGGCACTGAAGCTTTCTTT
CDR3aa: CASSLRGTEAFF
v_gene: TRBV7-3
d_gene: NA
j_gene: TRBJ1-1
abundance: NA

CDR3nt: TGTGCCAGCAGCTCCCCGGGCGGACTACGACAAGAGACCCAGTACTTC
CDR3aa: CASSSPGGLRQETQYF
v_gene: TRBV7-2
d_gene: NA
j_gene: TRBJ2-5
abundance: NA

CDR3nt: TGTGCCAGCAGTGAAGCGCTTGGAGCAGGGGGCGAGGAAAAACTGTTTTTT
CDR3aa: CASSEALGAGGEEKLFF
v_gene: TRBV2
d_gene: TRBD1
j_gene: TRBJ1-4
abundance: once

CDR3nt: TGTGCCATCCGACCCTACAGGGGCGCAGATACGCAGTATTTT
CDR3aa: CAIRPYRGADTQYF
v_gene: TRBV10-3
d_gene: TRBD1
j_gene: TRBJ2-3
abundance: once

CDR3nt: TGTGCCAGCAGCTCTCCGCTCAGGGGTGGACAAGAGACCCAGTACTTC
CDR3aa: CASSSPLRGGQETQYF
v_gene: TRBV11-1
d_gene: NA
j_gene: TRBJ2-5
abundance: NA

CDR3nt: TGTGCCAGCAGCTTAAGAGGGCAGAACACTGAAGCTTTCTTT
CDR3aa: CASSLRGQNTEAFF
v_gene: TRBV7-3
d_gene: NA
j_gene: TRBJ1-1
abundance: NA

CDR3nt: TGTGCCACCAGCAGGGGGGGTAGTGACGAGCAGTTCTTC
CDR3aa: CATSRGGSDEQFF
v_gene: TRBV15
d_gene: NA
j_gene: TRBJ2-1
abundance: NA

CDR3nt: TGTGCCACCCACACAGGGGTTTCCACTGAAGCTTTCTTT
CDR3aa: CATHTGVSTEAFF
v_gene: TRBV6-1
d_gene: TRBD1
j_gene: TRBJ1-1
abundance: NA

CDR3nt: TGTGCCAGCAGCTCTAACAGGGCCCGGCAAGAGACCCAGTACTTC
CDR3aa: CASSSNRARQETQYF
v_gene: TRBV7-2
d_gene: NA
j_gene: TRBJ2-5
abundance: NA

CDR3nt: TGTGCCAGCAGGTCCAGTAAACAGGGGACGGGCGAAAAACTGTTTTTT
CDR3aa: CASRSSKQGTGEKLFF
v_gene: TRBV6-4
d_gene: TRBD1
j_gene: TRBJ1-4
abundance: few

CDR3nt: TGTGCCAGCAGTGGACTAGCGGGGATCCAAGAGACCCAGTACTTC
CDR3aa: CASSGLAGIQETQYF
v_gene: TRBV2
d_gene: TRBD2
j_gene: TRBJ2-5
abundance: NA

CDR3nt: TGTGCCAGCAGTCCGTCGGGGGGGGCTGAAGCTTTCTTT
CDR3aa: CASSPSGGAEAFF
v_gene: TRBV28
d_gene: NA
j_gene: TRBJ1-1
abundance: NA

CDR3nt: TGTGCCAGCAGCTTTGTGGGGACAGGGGATCAGCCCCAGCATTTT
CDR3aa: CASSFVGTGDQPQHF
v_gene: TRBV5-5
d_gene: TRBD1
j_gene: TRBJ1-5
abundance: NA

CDR3nt: TGTGCCAGCAGCTTAGGGGGCCCCGGAAACACCATATATTTT
CDR3aa: CASSLGGPGNTIYF
v_gene: TRBV11-2
d_gene: NA
j_gene: TRBJ1-3
abundance: NA

CDR3nt: TGTGCCAGTAGTATCGGTGCGGGGTCCTATAATTCACCCCTCCACTTT
CDR3aa: CASSIGAGSYNSPLHF
v_gene: TRBV19
d_gene: NA
j_gene: TRBJ1-6
abundance: NA

CDR3nt: TGTGCCAGCAACCAGGGTACTAACTATGGCTACACCTTC
CDR3aa: CASNQGTNYGYTF
v_gene: TRBV2
d_gene: NA
j_gene: TRBJ1-2
abundance: NA

CDR3nt: TGTGCCAGCAGCTTGTATCTCCGGGGGGGGGTCGGAAATACGCAGTATTTT
CDR3aa: CASSLYLRGGVGNTQYF
v_gene: TRBV5-6
d_gene: TRBD2
j_gene: TRBJ2-3
abundance: NA

CDR3nt: TGCGCCAGCAGCTTGGTGGGTAGCGCGAACACCGGGGAGCTGTTTTTT
CDR3aa: CASSLVGSANTGELFF
v_gene: TRBV5-1
d_gene: NA
j_gene: TRBJ2-2
abundance: few

CDR3nt: TGTGCCAGCAGCCCCAGGGGTGGAACTGAAGCTTTCTTT
CDR3aa: CASSPRGGTEAFF
v_gene: TRBV11-1
d_gene: NA
j_gene: TRBJ1-1
abundance: NA

CDR3nt: TGCGCCAGCAGCTTGGCCGTCAGGGGGCGAGTTCAGCCCCAGCATTTT
CDR3aa: CASSLAVRGRVQPQHF
v_gene: TRBV5-1
d_gene: TRBD1
j_gene: TRBJ1-5
abundance: once

CDR3nt: TGTGCCACCAGCATTGACACTAATTCACCCCTCCACTTT
CDR3aa: CATSIDTNSPLHF
v_gene: TRBV15
d_gene: NA
j_gene: TRBJ1-6
abundance: NA

CDR3nt: TGTGCCAGCAGTGCTTGGACAGGACGCAATGAGCAGTTCTTC
CDR3aa: CASSAWTGRNEQFF
v_gene: TRBV25-1
d_gene: TRBD1
j_gene: TRBJ2-1
abundance: NA